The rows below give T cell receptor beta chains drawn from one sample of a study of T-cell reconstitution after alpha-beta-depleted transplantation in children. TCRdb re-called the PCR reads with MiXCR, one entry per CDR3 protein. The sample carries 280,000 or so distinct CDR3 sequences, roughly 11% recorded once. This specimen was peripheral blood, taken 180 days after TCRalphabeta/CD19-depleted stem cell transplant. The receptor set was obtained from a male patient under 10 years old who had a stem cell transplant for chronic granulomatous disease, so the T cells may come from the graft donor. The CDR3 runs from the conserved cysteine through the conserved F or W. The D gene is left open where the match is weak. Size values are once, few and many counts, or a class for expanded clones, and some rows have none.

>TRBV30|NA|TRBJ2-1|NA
CARGLSNEQFF
TGTGCCAGGGGGTTGAGCAATGAGCAGTTCTTC
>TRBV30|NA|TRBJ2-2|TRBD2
CAWSVSGRGELFF
TGTGCCTGGAGTGTAAGCGGGAGGGGGGAGCTGTTTTTT
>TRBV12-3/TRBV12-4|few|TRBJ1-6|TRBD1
CASRPQGANSPLHF
TGTGCCAGCAGACCCCAGGGGGCCAATTCACCCCTCCACTTT
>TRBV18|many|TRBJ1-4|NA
CASSPANEKLFF
TGTGCCAGCTCACCAGCTAATGAAAAACTGTTTTTT
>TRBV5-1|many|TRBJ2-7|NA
CASSSAGEGGEQYF
TGCGCCAGCAGCTCCGCCGGGGAAGGCGGCGAGCAGTACTTC
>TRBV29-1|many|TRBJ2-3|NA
CSVEEGNTQYF
TGCAGCGTTGAGGAGGGCAATACGCAGTATTTT
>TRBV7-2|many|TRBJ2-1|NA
CASSFSPEQFF
TGTGCCAGCAGCTTTTCCCCCGAGCAGTTCTTC
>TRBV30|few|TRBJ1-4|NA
CAWSVGDQWDEKLFF
TGTGCCTGGAGTGTAGGCGACCAGTGGGATGAAAAACTGTTTTTT
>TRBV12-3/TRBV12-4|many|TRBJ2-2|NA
CASSLILLNTGELFF
TGTGCCAGCAGTTTAATCCTGCTAAACACCGGGGAGCTGTTTTTT
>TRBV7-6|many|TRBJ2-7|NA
CASSPELGASYEQYF
TGTGCCAGCAGCCCCGAGCTGGGGGCTTCCTACGAGCAGTACTTC
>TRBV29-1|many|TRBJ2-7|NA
CSVTMGAGYEQYF
TGCAGCGTTACGATGGGGGCTGGGTACGAGCAGTACTTC
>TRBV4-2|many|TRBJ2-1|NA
CASSVGSLEQFF
TGTGCCAGCAGCGTTGGGTCGCTTGAGCAGTTCTTC
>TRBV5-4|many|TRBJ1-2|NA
CASSLGDREDYGYTF
TGTGCCAGCAGCTTGGGTGACAGAGAGGACTATGGCTACACCTTC
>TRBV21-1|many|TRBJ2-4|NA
CASSEGVEAKNIQYF
TGTGCCAGCAGCGAGGGGGTAGAAGCCAAAAACATTCAGTACTTC
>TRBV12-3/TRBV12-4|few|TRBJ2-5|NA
CASSLEVQKETQYF
TGTGCCAGCAGTTTAGAGGTACAGAAAGAGACCCAGTACTTC
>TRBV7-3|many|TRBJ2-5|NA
CASSFWQETQYF
TGTGCCAGCAGCTTCTGGCAAGAGACCCAGTACTTC
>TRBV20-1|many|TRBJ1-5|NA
CSVTRLVGWGAKNQPQHF
TGCAGTGTCACACGATTGGTAGGGTGGGGGGCTAAGAATCAGCCCCAGCATTTT
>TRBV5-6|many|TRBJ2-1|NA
CASSLPGAYEQFF
TGTGCCAGCAGCTTGCCGGGGGCATATGAGCAGTTCTTC
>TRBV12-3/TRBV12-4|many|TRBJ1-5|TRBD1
CASSLTVGQGVQPQHF
TGTGCCAGCAGTTTAACAGTTGGACAGGGGGTCCAGCCCCAGCATTTT
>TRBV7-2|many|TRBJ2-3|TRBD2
CASSLLAGGRADTQYF
TGTGCCAGCAGCTTACTAGCGGGGGGGCGGGCAGATACGCAGTATTTT
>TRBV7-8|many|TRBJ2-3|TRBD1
CASRPDRDDVSGTDTQYF
TGTGCCAGCAGACCCGACAGGGACGACGTGAGTGGCACAGATACGCAGTATTTT
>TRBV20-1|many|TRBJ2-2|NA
CSARPFGSGTGELFF
TGCAGTGCTAGACCCTTCGGGAGTGGGACCGGGGAGCTGTTTTTT
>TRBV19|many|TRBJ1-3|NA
CASSLGHDSGNTIYF
TGTGCCAGTAGTTTAGGACACGACTCTGGAAACACCATATATTTT
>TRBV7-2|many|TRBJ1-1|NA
CASSLSYGNTEAFF
TGTGCCAGCAGCTTATCCTACGGGAACACTGAAGCTTTCTTT
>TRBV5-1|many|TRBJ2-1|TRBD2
CASSLVAGVSNEQFF
TGCGCCAGCAGCTTGGTTGCGGGAGTTTCAAATGAGCAGTTCTTC
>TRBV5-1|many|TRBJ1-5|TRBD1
CASSFKGAGEPQHF
TGCGCCAGCAGCTTCAAGGGGGCTGGAGAGCCCCAGCATTTT
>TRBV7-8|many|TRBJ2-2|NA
CASSFRSQLNTGELFF
TGTGCCAGCAGCTTCAGGAGCCAACTTAACACCGGGGAGCTGTTTTTT
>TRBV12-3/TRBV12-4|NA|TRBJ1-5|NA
CASTKIGKQPQHF
TGTGCCAGCACCAAAATCGGAAAGCAGCCCCAGCATTTT
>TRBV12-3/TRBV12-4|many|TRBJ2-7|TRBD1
CASSLRGQGTLEQYF
TGTGCCAGCAGTCTCCGGGGACAGGGGACGCTCGAGCAGTACTTC
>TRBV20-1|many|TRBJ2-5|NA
CSARDGRVQETQYF
TGCAGTGCTAGAGATGGGCGCGTACAAGAGACCCAGTACTTC
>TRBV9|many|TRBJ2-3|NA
CASSDSGGSSTDTQYF
TGTGCCAGCAGCGACAGCGGAGGCTCTAGCACAGATACGCAGTATTTT
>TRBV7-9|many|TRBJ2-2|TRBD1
CASSLGQLTNTGELFF
TGTGCCAGCAGCCTGGGACAGCTCACGAACACCGGGGAGCTGTTTTTT
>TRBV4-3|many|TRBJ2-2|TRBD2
CASSQTSGGVTGELFF
TGCGCCAGCAGCCAGACTAGCGGGGGTGTCACCGGGGAGCTGTTTTTT
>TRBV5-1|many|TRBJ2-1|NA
CASSAPDSYNEQFF
TGCGCCAGCAGCGCCCCGGATTCCTACAATGAGCAGTTCTTC
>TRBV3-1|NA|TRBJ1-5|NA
CASSQGISNQPQHF
TGTGCCAGCAGCCAAGGGATTAGCAATCAGCCCCAGCATTTT
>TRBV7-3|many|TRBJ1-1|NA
CASSLNSYGKAFF
TGTGCCAGCAGCTTAAACTCCTATGGGAAGGCTTTCTTT
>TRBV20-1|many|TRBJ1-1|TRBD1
CSAKQTGANTEAFF
TGCAGTGCTAAACAGACAGGGGCCAACACTGAAGCTTTCTTT
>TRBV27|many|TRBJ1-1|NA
CASRYITTNTEAFF
TGTGCCAGCAGATATATTACAACGAACACTGAAGCTTTCTTT
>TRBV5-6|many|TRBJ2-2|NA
CASSAGTGRGELFF
TGTGCCAGCAGCGCCGGTACAGGGAGGGGGGAGCTGTTTTTT
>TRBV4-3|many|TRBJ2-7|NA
CASSQAAEREQYF
TGCGCCAGCAGCCAAGCGGCGGAACGCGAGCAGTACTTC
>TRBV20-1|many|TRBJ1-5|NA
CSARRGTNQPQHF
TGCAGTGCTCGAAGAGGGACCAATCAGCCCCAGCATTTT
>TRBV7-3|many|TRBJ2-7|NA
CASSPLVGYEQYF
TGTGCCAGCAGCCCCTTGGTTGGCTACGAGCAGTACTTC
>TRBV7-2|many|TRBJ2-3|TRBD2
CASRRLAGTDTQYF
TGTGCCAGCAGGAGACTAGCGGGAACAGATACGCAGTATTTT
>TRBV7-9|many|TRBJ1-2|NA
CASSRMIDTGVTF
TGTGCCAGCAGCCGAATGATCGATACAGGCGTCACCTTC
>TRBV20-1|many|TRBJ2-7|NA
CSARDLGGNEQYF
TGCAGTGCTAGAGATCTGGGGGGAAACGAGCAGTACTTC
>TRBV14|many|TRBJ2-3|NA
CASSPLRVTGRFTQYF
TGTGCCAGCAGCCCCCTCCGAGTGACGGGGAGGTTCACGCAGTATTTT
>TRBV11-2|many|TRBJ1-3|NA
CASSLERRLSSGNTIYF
TGTGCCAGCAGCTTAGAACGCAGGCTGAGCTCTGGAAACACCATATATTTT
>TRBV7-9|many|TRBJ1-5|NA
CASSLMGQPQHF
TGTGCCAGCAGCTTAATGGGTCAGCCCCAGCATTTT
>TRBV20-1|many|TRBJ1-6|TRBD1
CSASLTGALHF
TGCAGTGCTAGCCTGACAGGGGCCCTCCACTTT
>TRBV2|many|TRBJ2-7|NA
CASSDELAYYEQYF
TGTGCCAGCAGTGACGAACTAGCTTATTACGAGCAGTACTTC